This T cell receptor beta chain comes out of a study of human T cells and chemical hapten exposure. Study results and limitations: Expanded TCRs were compared with controls, and the expanded TCRs formed significantly more large CDR3 similarity clusters.

This clonotype turned up a few times. Its antigen is still unknown. TCRdb called the RACE reads again in MiXCR, with one record for every CDR3 protein. In the table there are around 120,000 distinct CDR3 sequences, 12% of which are singletons. V dropped 1 base and J dropped 5; count of bases not matched to a gene: 7. Germline-derived CDR1 and CDR2 are SGDLS and YYNGEE. The CDR3 is 16 amino acids. Time point denoted: patch test 1, 2 weeks after DPC sensitization. Treatment noted: therapeutic diphenylcyclopropenone sensitization with weekly scalp DPC. The source of this sequence is a woman aged 50 to 60 with alopecia areata. Some clones in this sample may be carry-over from other donors' samples. The chain recombines TRBV9 with TRBJ2-1; 9 nucleotides line up with TRBD2. The starting material was whole blood, obtained in connection with sensitization to the hapten diphenylcyclopropenone (DPC). The CDR3 DNA reads TGTGCCAGCAGCGTAAGTTTGCCTAGCGGGAACAATGAGCAGTTCTTC. This gives the protein CASSVSLPSGNNEQFF.